This T cell receptor (beta chain) was observed in a study of T cell repertoires in cytomegalovirus infection. General study findings and limits: Frequencies of public TCR beta families were cumulated, and this identified carriers of CMV plus the relevant HLA. The ex vivo response was dominated by HLA-C-restricted CMV-specific TCR beta clonotypes.

This clonotype was detected only a few times. Its antigen is still unknown. V dropped 0 bases and J dropped 8 bases, with 11 bases sitting between them. The CDR3 consists of 14 residues. Germline CDR1 reads SGHRS; CDR2 reads YFSETQ. One entry per CDR3 protein, called by TCRdb with MiXCR from the reads. The data contain hundreds of thousands of distinct CDR3 sequences, 15% to 20% of them seen just once; the ten biggest clones take up about 12%. The V call is TRBV5-1, the J call TRBJ1-4, with a tentative D call TRBD1 (6 bases). The sequence came from a human donor in good health (CMV status not recorded). Some clones in this sample may be carry-over from other donors' samples. Material for sequencing was PBMCs. The DNA for the CDR3 is TGCGCCAGCAGCTTGGACAGGGCTGGGGAAAAACTGTTTTTT. Its translation is CASSLDRAGEKLFF.